This TCR beta chain was identified in a study of Graves' ophthalmopathy and Graves' hyperthyroidism. RNA transcripts provided the template for amplifying TCR beta CDR3 regions. HTBI primers were employed in first-round RT-PCR, then a second-round multiplex PCR followed. TCRdb passed the multiplex PCR reads through MiXCR, listing each CDR3 protein once. Of 300,000 to 350,000 distinct CDR3 sequences in the sample, roughly 17% are singletons; the top ten hold 9% to 15%. CDR1 is SGHAT and CDR2 is FQNNGV in the germline V gene. CDR3 length: 13 amino acids. Trimming left V 6 bases short and J 0 bases short, with 8 bases between. This clonotype was recorded many times.

Material: peripheral blood. This chain uses TRBV11-2 with TRBJ1-1, with D tentatively TRBD1 (5 bases). The sequence came from an adult man with Graves' ophthalmopathy. CDR3 sequence reads: CASRGAMNTEAFF. The CDR3 DNA reads as TGTGCCAGCAGAGGGGCGATGAACACTGAAGCTTTCTTT. Full variable domain (outside the CDR3, taken from reference TRBV11-2 and TRBJ1-1): EAGVAQSPRYKIIEKRQSVAFWCNPISGHATLYWYQQILGQGPKLLIQFQNNGVVDDSQLPKDRFSAERLKGVDSTLKIQPAKLEDSAVYLCASRGAMNTEAFFGQGTRLTVV.